This T cell receptor (beta chain) comes out of a study of T cell changes during pregnancy in multiple sclerosis. Repertoires were generated with immunoSEQ multiplex PCR, while TCRdb's copy carries only in-frame clones and drops some. The sample has around 40,000 clones, roughly 93% seen once. The CDR3 covers 16 residues. The germline CDR1 and CDR2 sequences are SGDLS and YYNGEE. Trimming cost V 4 bases and J 4 bases, with 17 bases left between them. The starting material was CD8+ T cells from peripheral blood mononuclear cells, obtained in the third trimester of pregnancy. The clonotype comes from a female donor with multiple sclerosis, enrolled in a pregnancy study. The rearrangement links TRBV9 to TRBJ2-2; maybe TRBD1 (6 bases). As DNA, the CDR3 is TGTGCCAGCAGCCCCCCATCTGAGGGGGTCACCGGGGAGCTGTTTTTT. Residues: CASSPPSEGVTGELFF.